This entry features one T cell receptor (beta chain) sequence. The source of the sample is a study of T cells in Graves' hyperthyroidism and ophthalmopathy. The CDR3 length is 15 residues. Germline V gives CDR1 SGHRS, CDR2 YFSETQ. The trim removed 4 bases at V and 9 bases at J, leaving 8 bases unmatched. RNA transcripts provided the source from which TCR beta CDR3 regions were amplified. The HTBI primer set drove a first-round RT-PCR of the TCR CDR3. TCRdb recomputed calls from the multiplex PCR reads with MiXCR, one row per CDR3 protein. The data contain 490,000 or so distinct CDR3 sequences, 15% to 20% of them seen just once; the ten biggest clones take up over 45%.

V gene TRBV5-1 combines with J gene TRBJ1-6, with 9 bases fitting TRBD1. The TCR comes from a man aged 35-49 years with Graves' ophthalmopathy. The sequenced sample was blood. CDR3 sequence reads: CASSPGTGFGSPLHF. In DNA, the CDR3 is TGCGCCAGCAGCCCCGGGACAGGGTTTGGTTCACCCCTCCACTTT.